What follows are 3 T cell receptor beta chains derived from one specimen sequenced in a study of blood T cell repertoires in COVID-19. Here immunoSEQ multiplex PCR was the method, and the copy in TCRdb shows in-frame clones only, minus some. The profile shows approximately 71,000 clones, roughly 85% of them singletons. The specimen sequenced was peripheral blood. The receptors here all came from a human donor in a cohort sampled during active COVID-19.

In DNA form, the CDR3 reads TGTGCCAGCAGCCAGACCGGACAGGGGTCACAAGAGACCCAGTACTTC. This encodes CASSQTGQGSQETQYF. The genes are TRBV4-2 and TRBJ2-5; 9 bases line up with TRBD1. The germline gives CDR1 LGHNA, CDR2 YNFKEQ. V shed 3 bases and J 2 bases; nucleotides not matched to a gene: 7. This CDR3 is 16 amino acids long.

A single count supports this clone. V gene TRBV7-2 combines with J gene TRBJ2-1, with 13 nucleotides matching TRBD2. With 5 bases clipped from V and 9 bases from J, the junction kept 7 bases outside the gene matches. The CDR3 runs 15 residues. Germline loops: CDR1 SGHTA, CDR2 FQGNSA. In nucleotides, the CDR3 is TGTGCCAGCAGCCAAACTAGCGGGAGGGCCCTTGAGCAGTTCTTC. This codes for CASSQTSGRALEQFF.

The chain uses TRBV5-1 and TRBJ2-5; 12 positions match TRBD2. V trimming: 3 bases; J trimming: 5 bases; junction bases outside the gene matches: 14. The CDR3 spans 18 residues. Germline loops: CDR1 SGHRS, CDR2 YFSETQ. The CDR3 loop reads CASSSMTSGGAEGETQYF. DNA for the CDR3: TGCGCCAGCAGCTCTATGACTAGCGGGGGAGCCGAGGGGGAGACCCAGTACTTC.